Following are 6 T cell receptor beta chains from one sample sequenced in a study of T cell responses to AZD1222 COVID-19 vaccine. Data came from immunoSEQ multiplex PCR; TCRdb stores just in-frame clones and leaves some out. The table shows 150,000 or so clones, with about nine tenths occurring only once. The input for sequencing was peripheral blood, taken 28 days after the second AZD1222 dose. The source is an adult who received the AZD1222 COVID-19 vaccine.

The V and J genes are TRBV24-1 and TRBJ1-4; 7 bases are shared with TRBD1. The CDR3 has 15 residues. Unmatched junction bases numbered 7, after V lost 2 bases and J lost 8 bases. Germline assignment: CDR1 KGHDR and CDR2 SFDVKD. The CDR3 sequence is CATSDSGTAKEKLFF. The DNA of the CDR3 is TGTGCCACCAGTGATTCCGGGACAGCAAAGGAAAAACTGTTTTTT.

V usage is TRBV28 and J usage is TRBJ1-1, with D unresolved. There are 12 residues in the CDR3. Germline lookup yields CDR1 MDHEN and CDR2 SYDVKM. With 6 bases removed from V and 8 bases from J, the gap between germline ends came to 13 bases. Here the CDR3 DNA reads TGTGCCAGCAGCCTGACGGGATTAGAAGCTTTCTTT. It encodes CASSLTGLEAFF.

The chain joins TRBV18 to TRBJ2-1; D is ambiguous. V was cut by 2 bases and J by 2 bases, with 7 bases left in between. The germline V gene has CDR1 KGHSH and CDR2 LQKENI. The CDR3 has 14 residues. CDR3 in amino acids: CASSPSVTYNEQFF. In nucleotides, the CDR3 is TGTGCCAGCTCACCAAGCGTTACCTACAATGAGCAGTTCTTC.

The J gene is TRBJ1-1, the V gene TRBV1; TRBD1 is the table's D call and was not checked against the DNA. TRBV1 has pseudogene status. CDR3 length: 16 residues. In nucleotides, the CDR3 is TGCACCAGCAGCCATGCCCGACAAGGTAGTGGGACTGAAGCTTTCTTT. This translates into CTSSHARQGSGTEAFF.

This chain uses TRBV3-1 (or the pseudogene TRBV3-2) with TRBJ1-3; the match to TRBD1 covers 10 bases. V lost 0 bases and J lost 4; bases outside the gene matches: 6. Per germline, CDR1 LGHDT and CDR2 YNNKEL (reference sequence). This CDR3 comprises 17 residues. CDR3 protein: CASSQESGTGVGNTIYF. The CDR3 region has the DNA TGTGCCAGCAGCCAAGAATCTGGGACAGGGGTAGGAAACACCATATATTTT.

The rearrangement links TRBV27 to TRBJ2-5; no clear D gene. CDR1 MNHEY and CDR2 SMNVEV come from the germline V gene (reference sequence). CDR3 size: 13 residues. Deletions cut 10 bases from V and 2 bases from J, with 14 bases between. The CDR3 nucleotides read TGTGCCACCGCCCGGATTACACAAGAGACCCAGTACTTC. This gives the protein CATARITQETQYF.